These T cell receptor beta chains were read from a single sample in a study of blood T cell repertoires in COVID-19. The assay was immunoSEQ multiplex PCR, and TCRdb's table has in-frame clones only and misses some. The table shows 150,000 or so clones, with about 89% occurring only once. The sample was peripheral blood. These receptors all come from a man aged 45-60 years with acute or convalescent COVID-19. CDR3s include the opening cysteine and the closing phenylalanine or tryptophan. Each record gives: D gene, J gene, V gene, clone size, CDR3 protein, CDR3 DNA. A D gene is named only where the DNA matches it firmly. Expanded clones are given a class, and other clones once, few, many or no size at all.

D gene: TRBD1; J gene: TRBJ2-5; V gene: TRBV9; clone size: NA; CDR3 protein: CASSATGGSETQYF; CDR3 DNA: TGTGCCAGCAGCGCGACAGGGGGCTCAGAGACCCAGTACTTC
D gene: NA; J gene: TRBJ2-2; V gene: TRBV19; clone size: NA; CDR3 protein: CASSMLVWQHTGELFF; CDR3 DNA: TGTGCCAGTAGTATGTTGGTTTGGCAACACACCGGGGAGCTGTTTTTT
D gene: NA; J gene: TRBJ1-1; V gene: TRBV20-1; clone size: NA; CDR3 protein: CSASRGGTEAFF; CDR3 DNA: TGCAGTGCCAGTAGGGGGGGCACTGAAGCTTTCTTT
D gene: NA; J gene: TRBJ2-5; V gene: TRBV20-1; clone size: NA; CDR3 protein: CSARTGRTQYF; CDR3 DNA: TGCAGTGCTAGGACAGGCAGGACCCAGTACTTC
D gene: TRBD1; J gene: TRBJ2-7; V gene: TRBV12-3/TRBV12-4; clone size: NA; CDR3 protein: CASSGQGSYEQYF; CDR3 DNA: TGTGCCAGCAGTGGACAGGGTTCCTACGAGCAGTACTTC
D gene: NA; J gene: TRBJ2-3; V gene: TRBV6-4; clone size: NA; CDR3 protein: CASSVGTSTDTQYF; CDR3 DNA: TGTGCCAGCAGTGTCGGGACTAGCACAGATACGCAGTATTTT
D gene: TRBD2; J gene: TRBJ2-3; V gene: TRBV5-1; clone size: NA; CDR3 protein: CASSFGAGGTDTQYF; CDR3 DNA: TGCGCCAGCAGCTTTGGAGCGGGGGGCACAGATACGCAGTATTTT
D gene: NA; J gene: TRBJ2-7; V gene: TRBV14; clone size: NA; CDR3 protein: CASSQVNEQYF; CDR3 DNA: TGTGCCAGCAGCCAAGTCAACGAGCAGTACTTC
D gene: NA; J gene: TRBJ2-5; V gene: TRBV29-1; clone size: NA; CDR3 protein: CSVEAGIETQYF; CDR3 DNA: TGCAGCGTTGAGGCGGGGATAGAGACCCAGTACTTC
D gene: TRBD2; J gene: TRBJ2-7; V gene: TRBV19; clone size: NA; CDR3 protein: CASSPALAGGSSYEQYF; CDR3 DNA: TGTGCCAGTAGCCCTGCCCTAGCGGGAGGGAGCTCCTACGAGCAGTACTTC
D gene: TRBD2; J gene: TRBJ2-1; V gene: TRBV7-9; clone size: NA; CDR3 protein: CASSLEREAFHYNEQFF; CDR3 DNA: TGTGCCAGCAGCTTAGAGCGGGAGGCCTTTCACTACAATGAGCAGTTCTTC
D gene: NA; J gene: TRBJ1-5; V gene: TRBV5-1; clone size: NA; CDR3 protein: CASSLGGQNQPQHF; CDR3 DNA: TGCGCCAGCAGCTTAGGAGGGCAGAATCAGCCCCAGCATTTT
D gene: TRBD1; J gene: TRBJ1-5; V gene: TRBV6-6; clone size: NA; CDR3 protein: CASSHPPWGQGLGQPQHF; CDR3 DNA: TGTGCCAGCAGTCATCCCCCGTGGGGACAGGGGTTAGGTCAGCCCCAGCATTTT
D gene: NA; J gene: TRBJ1-1; V gene: TRBV6-2/TRBV6-3; clone size: NA; CDR3 protein: CASSAERELLLSGNTEAFF; CDR3 DNA: TGTGCCAGCAGTGCGGAAAGAGAGCTGCTCTTATCGGGGAACACTGAAGCTTTCTTT
D gene: TRBD2; J gene: TRBJ2-1; V gene: TRBV3-1/TRBV3-2; clone size: NA; CDR3 protein: CASSRTSGGNEQFF; CDR3 DNA: TGTGCCAGCAGCCGGACTAGCGGGGGTAATGAGCAGTTCTTC
D gene: TRBD1; J gene: TRBJ2-5; V gene: TRBV19; clone size: NA; CDR3 protein: CASTPGTGYWETQYF; CDR3 DNA: TGTGCCAGTACCCCAGGGACAGGGTACTGGGAGACCCAGTACTTC
D gene: TRBD2; J gene: TRBJ2-5; V gene: TRBV29-1; clone size: NA; CDR3 protein: CSVVAGGSAETQYF; CDR3 DNA: TGCAGCGTTGTAGCGGGCGGCAGTGCAGAGACCCAGTACTTC
D gene: NA; J gene: TRBJ2-1; V gene: TRBV3-1/TRBV3-2; clone size: NA; CDR3 protein: CASSQPRDTYNEQFF; CDR3 DNA: TGTGCCAGCAGCCAACCCCGGGACACCTACAATGAGCAGTTCTTC
D gene: TRBD1; J gene: TRBJ1-2; V gene: TRBV2; clone size: NA; CDR3 protein: CASRQGGRRYTF; CDR3 DNA: TGTGCCAGCAGGCAGGGGGGTAGGCGCTACACCTTC
D gene: NA; J gene: TRBJ1-2; V gene: TRBV12-3/TRBV12-4; clone size: NA; CDR3 protein: CASSFGREFGYTF; CDR3 DNA: TGTGCCAGCAGTTTTGGCAGGGAATTTGGCTACACCTTC
D gene: NA; J gene: TRBJ1-3; V gene: TRBV30; clone size: NA; CDR3 protein: CAWSSGSGNTIYF; CDR3 DNA: TGTGCCTGGAGTTCGGGATCTGGAAACACCATATATTTT
D gene: NA; J gene: TRBJ1-4; V gene: TRBV18; clone size: NA; CDR3 protein: CASSEQGATNEKLFF; CDR3 DNA: TGTGCCAGCTCAGAACAGGGAGCAACTAATGAAAAACTGTTTTTT
D gene: NA; J gene: TRBJ1-4; V gene: TRBV7-2; clone size: NA; CDR3 protein: CASSLGQHNEKLFF; CDR3 DNA: TGTGCCAGCAGCTTAGGACAGCATAATGAAAAACTGTTTTTT
D gene: NA; J gene: TRBJ1-1; V gene: TRBV29-1; clone size: NA; CDR3 protein: CSVVRQDTEAFF; CDR3 DNA: TGCAGCGTTGTCAGACAAGACACTGAAGCTTTCTTT
D gene: TRBD2; J gene: TRBJ2-2; V gene: TRBV27; clone size: NA; CDR3 protein: CASSPVTSGVGELFF; CDR3 DNA: TGTGCCAGCAGTCCCGTTACTAGCGGAGTAGGGGAGCTGTTTTTT
D gene: TRBD1; J gene: TRBJ1-4; V gene: TRBV2; clone size: once; CDR3 protein: CASRRQGATSATNEKLFF; CDR3 DNA: TGTGCCAGCAGAAGACAGGGGGCCACCAGTGCAACTAATGAAAAACTGTTTTTT
D gene: TRBD2; J gene: TRBJ2-2; V gene: TRBV18; clone size: NA; CDR3 protein: CASSPGGTVYGELFF; CDR3 DNA: TGTGCCAGCTCACCCGGGGGGACCGTTTACGGGGAGCTGTTTTTT
D gene: TRBD1; J gene: TRBJ1-5; V gene: TRBV19; clone size: NA; CDR3 protein: CATSTGDQPQHF; CDR3 DNA: TGTGCCACCTCGACAGGGGATCAGCCCCAGCATTTT